This TCR beta chain was captured in a study of CD8+CD57+ T cells in acquired aplastic anemia. In germline, CDR1 is ENHRY, CDR2 SYGVKD. V lost 7 bases and J lost 4; bases outside the gene matches: 12. The CDR3 is made up of 15 amino acids. Genomic DNA acted as the template from which TCR beta VDJ combination and CDR3 sequence profiling were carried out. TCRdb re-called the reads with MiXCR, one entry per CDR3 protein. This table holds 250,000 to 300,000 distinct CDR3 sequences, 45% to 65% found once. All patients picked for sequencing had shown, by flow cytometry, an expansion of CD8+CD57+ cells. Every patient presented with severe acquired aplastic anemia.

V usage is TRBV10-3 and J usage is TRBJ1-1, with 7 nucleotides matching TRBD1. The sequencing input was sorted CD4+, CD8+, or CD8+CD57+ T cells (not recorded which) from PBMCs. The clonotype was recovered from a human donor with aplastic anemia. CDR3 sequence: CAIKEEGATVTEAFF. For the CDR3, the DNA is TGTGCCATCAAAGAGGAGGGGGCGACTGTCACTGAAGCTTTCTTT.